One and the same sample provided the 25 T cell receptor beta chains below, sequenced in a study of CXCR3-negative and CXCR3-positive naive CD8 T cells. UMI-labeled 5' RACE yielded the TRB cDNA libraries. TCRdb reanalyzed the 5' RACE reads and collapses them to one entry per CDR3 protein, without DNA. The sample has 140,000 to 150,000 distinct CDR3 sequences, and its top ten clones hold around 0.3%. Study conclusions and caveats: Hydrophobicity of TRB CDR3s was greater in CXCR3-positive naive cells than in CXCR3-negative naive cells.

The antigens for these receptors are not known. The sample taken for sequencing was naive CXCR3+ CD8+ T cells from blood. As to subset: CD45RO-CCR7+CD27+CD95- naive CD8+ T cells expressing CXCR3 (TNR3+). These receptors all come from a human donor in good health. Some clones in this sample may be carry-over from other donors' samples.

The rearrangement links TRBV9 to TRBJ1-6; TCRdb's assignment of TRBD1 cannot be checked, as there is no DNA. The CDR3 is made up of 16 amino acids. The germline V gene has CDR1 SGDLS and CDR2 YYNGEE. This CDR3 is CASSVEGQALNSPLHF.

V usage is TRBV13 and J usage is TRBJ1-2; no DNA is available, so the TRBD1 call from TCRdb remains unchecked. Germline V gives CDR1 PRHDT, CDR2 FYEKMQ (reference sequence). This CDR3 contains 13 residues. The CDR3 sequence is CASSPGRNYGYTF.

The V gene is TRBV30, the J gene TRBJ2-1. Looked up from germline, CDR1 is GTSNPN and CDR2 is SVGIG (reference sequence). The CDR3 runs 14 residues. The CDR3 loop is CAWSETHWPNEQFF.

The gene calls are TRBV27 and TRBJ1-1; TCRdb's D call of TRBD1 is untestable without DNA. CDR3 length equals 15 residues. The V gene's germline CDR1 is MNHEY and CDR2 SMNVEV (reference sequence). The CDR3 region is CASSPRDGLNTEAFF.

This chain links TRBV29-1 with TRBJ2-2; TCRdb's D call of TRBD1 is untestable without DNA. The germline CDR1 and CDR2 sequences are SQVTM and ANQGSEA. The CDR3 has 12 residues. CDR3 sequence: CSVRAETGELFF.

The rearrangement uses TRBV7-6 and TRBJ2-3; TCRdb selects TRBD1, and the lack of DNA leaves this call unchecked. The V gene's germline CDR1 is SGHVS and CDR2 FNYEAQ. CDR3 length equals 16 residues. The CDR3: CASSLAGGVGTDTQYF.

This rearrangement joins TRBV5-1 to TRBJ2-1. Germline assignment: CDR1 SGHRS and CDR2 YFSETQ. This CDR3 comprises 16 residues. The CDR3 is CASSSAGWIPYNEQFF.

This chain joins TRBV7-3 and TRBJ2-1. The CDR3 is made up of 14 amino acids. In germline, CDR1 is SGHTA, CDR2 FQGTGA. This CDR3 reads CASSLLDGNNEQFF.

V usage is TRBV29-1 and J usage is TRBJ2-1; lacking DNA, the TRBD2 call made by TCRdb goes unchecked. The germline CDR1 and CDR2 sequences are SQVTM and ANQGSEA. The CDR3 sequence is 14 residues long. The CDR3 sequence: CSSLAGSSYNEQFF.

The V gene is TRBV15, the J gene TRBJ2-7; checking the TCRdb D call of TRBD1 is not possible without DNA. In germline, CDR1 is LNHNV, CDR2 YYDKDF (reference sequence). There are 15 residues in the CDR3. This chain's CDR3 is CATSSGRDGLYEQYF.

The CDR3 loop reads CASADGGEETQYF. This chain joins TRBV5-1 and TRBJ2-5; TCRdb's D call of TRBD2 is untestable without DNA. CDR3 length equals 13 residues. In germline, CDR1 is SGHRS, CDR2 YFSETQ.

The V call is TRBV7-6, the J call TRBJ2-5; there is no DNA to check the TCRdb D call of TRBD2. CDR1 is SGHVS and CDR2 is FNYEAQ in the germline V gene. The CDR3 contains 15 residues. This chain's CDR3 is CASSFQAGGRETQYF.

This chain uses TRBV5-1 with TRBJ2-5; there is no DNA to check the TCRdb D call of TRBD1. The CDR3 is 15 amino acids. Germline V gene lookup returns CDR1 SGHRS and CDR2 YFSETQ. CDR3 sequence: CASSLQDSNQETQYF. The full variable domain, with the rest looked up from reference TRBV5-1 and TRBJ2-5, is KAGVTQTPRYLIKTRGQQVTLSCSPISGHRSVSWYQQTPGQGLQFLFEYFSETQRNKGNFPGRFSGRQFSNSRSEMNVSTLELGDSALYLCASSLQDSNQETQYFGPGTRLLVL.

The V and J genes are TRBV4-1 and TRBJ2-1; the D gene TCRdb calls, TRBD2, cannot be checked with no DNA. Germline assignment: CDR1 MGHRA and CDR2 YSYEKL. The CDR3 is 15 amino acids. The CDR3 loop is CASRLLAGAYNEQFF.

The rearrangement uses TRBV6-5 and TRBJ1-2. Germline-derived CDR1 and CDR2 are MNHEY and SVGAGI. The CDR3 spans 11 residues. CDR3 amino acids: CASTEGYGYTF.

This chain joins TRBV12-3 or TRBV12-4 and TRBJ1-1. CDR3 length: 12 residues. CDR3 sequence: CASSLGFSEAFF.

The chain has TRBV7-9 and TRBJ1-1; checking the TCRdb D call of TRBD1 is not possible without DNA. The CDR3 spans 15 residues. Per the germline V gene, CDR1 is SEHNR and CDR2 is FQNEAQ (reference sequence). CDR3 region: CASSFRGAGNTEAFF.

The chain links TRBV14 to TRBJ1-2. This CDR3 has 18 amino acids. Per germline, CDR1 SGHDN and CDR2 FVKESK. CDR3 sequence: CASSQGTSGSFFFYGYTF.

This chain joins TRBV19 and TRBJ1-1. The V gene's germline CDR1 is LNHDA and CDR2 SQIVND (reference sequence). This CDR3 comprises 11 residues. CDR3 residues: CASSIGAEAFF.

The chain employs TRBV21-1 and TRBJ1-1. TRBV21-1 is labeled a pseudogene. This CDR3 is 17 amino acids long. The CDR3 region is CASSKGVGGRLNTEAFF.

CDR3 protein: CASSFTGELFF. The chain employs TRBV27 and TRBJ2-2. Germline V gene data show CDR1 as MNHEY and CDR2 as SMNVEV (reference sequence). This CDR3 has 11 amino acids.

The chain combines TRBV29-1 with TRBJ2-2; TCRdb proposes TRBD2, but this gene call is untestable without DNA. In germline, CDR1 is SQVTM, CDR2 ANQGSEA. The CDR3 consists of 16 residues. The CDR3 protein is CSVDGLAGVNTGELFF.

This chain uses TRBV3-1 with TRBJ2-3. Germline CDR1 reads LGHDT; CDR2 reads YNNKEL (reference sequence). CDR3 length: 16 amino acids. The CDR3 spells CASSQDFRASTDTQYF.

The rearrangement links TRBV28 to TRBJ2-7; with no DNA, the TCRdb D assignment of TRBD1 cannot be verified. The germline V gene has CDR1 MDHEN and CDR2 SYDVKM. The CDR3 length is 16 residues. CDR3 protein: CASSLRASTVISEQYF.

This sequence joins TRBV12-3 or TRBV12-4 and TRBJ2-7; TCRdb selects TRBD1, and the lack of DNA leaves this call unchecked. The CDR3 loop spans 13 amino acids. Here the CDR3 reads CASSLGDRNEQYF.